What follows is one T cell receptor beta chain and its context. Its specific antigen is unknown. No clone much larger than this one lies a single base away; base qualities are absent. Libraries were built with the immunoSEQ multiplex PCR assay. For the multiplex PCR, a mixture combining 60 forward primers for TCR Vbeta segments and 13 reverse primers for TCR Jbeta segments was used. The CDR3 region of rearranged TCR beta genes was amplified from genomic DNA by a multiplex PCR assay. Amplified TCR beta libraries were sequenced as 87-base-pair reads on the Illumina HiSeq System. The original methods were these. A later analysis counted about 80 million unique TCR beta chains across the 666 repertoires, and some 11 million of these chains were shared by at least two donors. To remove PCR and sequencing errors, raw reads were error-corrected and collapsed into unique sequences using a nearest-neighbor algorithm that merged closely related sequences. V, D and J gene segments were assigned by aligning CDR3 sequences to IMGT reference sequences. Each retained sequence needed at least a six-nucleotide match to both a V gene segment and a J gene segment. Rearrangements were classified as productive when the CDR3 lacked stop codons and remained in frame with V and J, and all other rearrangements were classified as non-productive. Following IMGT convention, CDR3 was defined as the stretch from the second conserved V-encoded cysteine to the conserved J-encoded phenylalanine. In an earlier analysis of some 550 of the donors, sequences lacking an unambiguous match to a single V gene segment were excluded. An earlier analysis of a few hundred of the donors called V segments functional above 56.7% productive rearrangements and segregating when the between-donor standard deviation exceeded 5%. A statistical classification framework was built for diagnosing cytomegalovirus status from the catalog of TCR beta chain sequences. In a later analysis, TCR nucleotide sequences were compared against IMGT/GENE-DB human TR gene sequences so that V and J genes could be assigned. The TCRdist pipeline was used in a later analysis to assign CDR3 sequences and most-parsimonious VDJ recombination scenarios. A later analysis defined each TCR beta chain by its CDR3 amino acid sequence plus V-gene family, and excluded reads lacking a unique V-gene family. A later analysis removed several hundred highly shared, low-generation-probability nucleotide sequences to deal with suspected cross-contamination and a sequencing artifact. For each public chain, a later analysis derived a clonal expansion index from normalized ranks of inferred template counts within each repertoire. A later analysis computed generation probabilities with a VDJ recombination model fitted to out-of-frame rearrangements, and checked the results against IGoR. Hypergeometric tests were used in a later analysis to score TCR-TCR, TCR-HLA and TCR-CMV co-occurrence, with a repertoire-size bias correction applied to the TCR pairs. False discovery rates were estimated in a later analysis by permuting HLA or CMV assignments 20 times. In a later analysis, co-occurring TCRs were grouped using DBSCAN, and TCRdist sequence similarity was added for clustering within HLA-allele-positive subsets. Repertoires with fewer than 30,000 or more than 120,000 public chains, plus five repertoires with anomalous nucleotide sharing, were excluded from co-occurrence clustering. This is the immuneACCESS table as TCRdb keeps it, with only in-frame sequences that have V and J called. A part of the clones is gone; compared with another copy, unresolved V genes explain less than half, and the rest is unexplained. Clone size and the V and J calls come from that table; the DNA yielded D and trimming. This sample gives about 130,000 clones in total; 75% of them show up just once. Roughly 3% of the sample comes from the top ten.

This sample stems from a study of cytomegalovirus exposure and HLA in healthy donors (dated by TCRdb to the late 2010s). Study-wide context: An earlier analysis of several hundred of the donors reported 276 Gb of sequence data and roughly 110 million unique TCR beta sequences from 190 million or so T cells. Roughly 300 gigabases of sequencing data and tens of millions of unique TCR sequences were included in an early release covering about 700 HLA-typed donors. The genetic ancestry cluster associated with self-reported Caucasian donors included roughly four fifths of the 350 to 500 genotyped donors. The study aimed to test whether signatures of past pathogen exposure could be identified by cataloging public T cell receptors. Using immunosequencing, the study profiled T cell repertoires from 640 or so subjects and related those repertoires to cytomegalovirus serostatus. A separate validation cohort of about 110 different subjects was used in addition to the roughly 620-subject first cohort. The study combined high-throughput TCR immunosequencing, statistical association of individual TCRs with disease status, and machine learning to predict cytomegalovirus infection status. In a later analysis, previously published TCR beta repertoires from several hundred donors were re-analyzed and high-resolution HLA genotyping was added so that TCR occurrence patterns could be studied. In the later analysis, no new phenotypic data were used to find candidate immune exposures; instead, reliance was placed on TCR beta sequences and their occurrence across donors. In an earlier analysis of several hundred of the donors, high-throughput TCR beta sequencing was used to judge whether each TCR beta V gene segment behaved as functional or pseudogenic. Donor age, sex, ethnicity and CMV serostatus were compiled together with the repertoire data. A later genetic analysis used genome-wide SNP genotypes for about 65% of the 666 donors, treating that subset as a discovery cohort. All discovery cohort repertoires had been generated on a single sequencing platform. HLA typing covered class I and class II loci at four-digit resolution. Typing coverage varied by locus: about 620-630 donors for A, B, C, DRB1 and DQB1; about 520 for DQA1; more than 600 for DPA1; around 450 for DPB1. A handful of DR-DQ haplotypes were handled as single units for association and clustering because linkage in the cohort was strong. Among 398 genotyped donors of the cohort, an average of approximately 240,000 unique TCR beta nucleotide sequences was sequenced per donor, of which about 20% were non-productive. General study outcomes and caveats: Linkage disequilibrium might explain the correlated functional status among segregating V segments, but an unknown experimental factor could not be excluded. In vitro tests confirmed that a few of the cytomegalovirus-associated TCR beta chains recognize cytomegalovirus antigens. The authors suggested that the approach could potentially be generalized to other disease states and immunological phenotypes. This cohort had only TCR beta chains sequenced, and the lack of alpha or paired-chain data limited which features could be detected. A further reported finding was that TCR beta sequences accurately predicted the HLA-A and HLA-B alleles for most subjects in the first cohort. In a later analysis, the rate of TCR association differed among HLA loci, with DRB1 alleles having the most associated TCRs and HLA-C alleles having the fewest. Because HLA typing was unavailable for some donors at each locus, only the typed subset was used in association tests. The study listed approximately 150 TCR beta chains as associated with cytomegalovirus. Most CMV-associated TCR beta chains appeared to be HLA-restricted in a later analysis, and the HLA associations seemed to be driven largely by CMV exposure. The classifier was reported to diagnose cytomegalovirus status with high specificity and sensitivity in both the original and validation cohorts. At a false discovery rate of 0.05, a later analysis linked fewer than 20,000 TCR beta sequences to specific HLA alleles. When HLA alleles, especially DR and DQ, strongly co-occurred, attributing TCR associations to individual alleles was difficult. While some public TCRs were present in many individuals, most TCR sequences turned up only very rarely across donors. In a later analysis, HLA-associated TCR beta chains were found to be more clonally expanded and to have lower generation probabilities than equally common non-associated chains. According to a later genetic analysis, donors in an Asian-associated ancestry cluster had fewer N-insertions in productive TCRs than the approximately 610-donor mean. A later analysis reported that several top co-occurrence clusters appeared linked to parvovirus B19, influenza, CMV and Epstein-Barr virus. The presence/absence analyses assumed that sequencing depth was roughly uniform across donors, and that assumption may not be true. Because counts were too low, under 20 rarely observed V segments, including chromosome 9 orphons, were left out of the earlier analysis of 500 to 650 of the donors. V-gene and J-gene trimming of TCR beta chains was associated with a missense DCLRE1C variant in a later genetic analysis, and the association was replicated in an independent cohort. Broadly in line with IMGT annotations, most TCR beta V segments showed up in productive rearrangements about 90% or about 30% of the time in an earlier analysis of some 590 of the donors. CMV serostatus was the only immune exposure information available for the cohort. The sequencing pipeline was judged likely to have produced a cluster of highly shared sequence variants as a technical artifact.

The cohort comprised 666 healthy bone marrow donors. Cohort members were all nominally healthy when sampled, although unrecorded immune exposures were likely present. The donor tested CMV seronegative and was one of the 352 seronegative cohort members. A peripheral blood sample was collected from each donor, and TCR beta sequencing was performed on peripheral blood mononuclear cells. Genomic DNA extraction from the blood cell samples was performed with the Qiagen DNeasy Blood Extraction Kit. Sequenced: PBMCs. The clonotype comes from a man aged 25 to 40 in good health and CMV-seronegative.

CDR3 reads: CASSPDREKLFF. In nucleotide form, the sequence is TGCGCCAGCAGCCCGGACAGGGAAAAACTGTTTTTT. The chain joins TRBV5-1 to TRBJ1-4; TRBD1 lines up with 7 middle nucleotides. Inclusive of the bounding cysteine and phenylalanine, the CDR3 is 12 residues long. This entry keeps only the CDR3 DNA: 36 bases, framed from base 1. Ends trimmed: V by 4 bases, J by 8 bases; bases unmatched to a gene: 2. The germline V gene provides CDR1 SGHRS and CDR2 YFSETQ.